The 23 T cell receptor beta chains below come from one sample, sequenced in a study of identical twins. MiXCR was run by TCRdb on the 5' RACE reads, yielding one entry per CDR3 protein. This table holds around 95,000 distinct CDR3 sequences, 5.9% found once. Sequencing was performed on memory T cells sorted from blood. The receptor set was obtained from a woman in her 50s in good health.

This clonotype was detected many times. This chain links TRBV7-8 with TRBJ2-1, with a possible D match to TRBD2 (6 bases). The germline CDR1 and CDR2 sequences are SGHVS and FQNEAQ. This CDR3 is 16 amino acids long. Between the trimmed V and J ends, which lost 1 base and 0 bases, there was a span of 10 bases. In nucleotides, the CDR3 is TGTGCCAGCAGCTTAGTGGCCGGGAGCTCCTACAATGAGCAGTTCTTC. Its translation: CASSLVAGSSYNEQFF. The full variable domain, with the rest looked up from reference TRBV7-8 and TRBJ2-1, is GAGVSQSPRYKVAKRGQDVALRCDPISGHVSLFWYQQALGQGPEFLTYFQNEAQLDKSGLPSDRFFAERPEGSVSTLKIQRTQQEDSAVYLCASSLVAGSSYNEQFFGPGTRLTVL.

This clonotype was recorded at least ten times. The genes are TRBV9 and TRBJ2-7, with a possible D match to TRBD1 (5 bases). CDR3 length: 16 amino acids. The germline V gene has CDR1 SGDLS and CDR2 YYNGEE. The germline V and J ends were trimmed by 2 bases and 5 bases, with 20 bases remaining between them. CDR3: CASSVTTGLSPNEQYF. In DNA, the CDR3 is TGTGCCAGCAGCGTGACAACAGGCCTATCTCCTAACGAGCAGTACTTC.

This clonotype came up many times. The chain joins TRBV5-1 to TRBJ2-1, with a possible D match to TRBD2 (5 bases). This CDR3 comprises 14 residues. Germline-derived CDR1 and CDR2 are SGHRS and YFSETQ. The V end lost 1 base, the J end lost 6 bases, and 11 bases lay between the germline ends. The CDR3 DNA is TGCGCCAGCAGCTTGAGCGGTGGTTTCAATGAGCAGTTCTTC. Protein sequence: CASSLSGGFNEQFF.

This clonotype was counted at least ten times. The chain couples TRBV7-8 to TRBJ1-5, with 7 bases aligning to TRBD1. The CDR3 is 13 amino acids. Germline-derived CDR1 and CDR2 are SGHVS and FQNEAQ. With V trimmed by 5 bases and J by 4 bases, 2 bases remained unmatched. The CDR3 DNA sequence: TGTGCCAGCAGCCAGGGACAGAATCAGCCCCAGCATTTT. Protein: CASSQGQNQPQHF.

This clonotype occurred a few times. The CDR3 spells CASSFSRRAGANVLTF. The CDR3, as DNA: TGTGCCAGCAGTTTTAGCCGCCGAGCTGGGGCCAACGTCCTGACTTTC. This chain uses TRBV27 with TRBJ2-6; no reliable D call. Between the trimmed V and J ends, which lost 3 bases and 2 bases, there was a span of 11 bases. Germline assignment: CDR1 MNHEY and CDR2 SMNVEV (reference sequence). The CDR3 runs to 16 residues.

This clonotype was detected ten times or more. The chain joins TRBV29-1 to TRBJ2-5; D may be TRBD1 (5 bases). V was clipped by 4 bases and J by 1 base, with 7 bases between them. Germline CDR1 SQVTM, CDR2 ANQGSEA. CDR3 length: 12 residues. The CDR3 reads CSVGQTQETQYF. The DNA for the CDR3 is TGCAGCGTTGGACAGACCCAAGAGACCCAGTACTTC.

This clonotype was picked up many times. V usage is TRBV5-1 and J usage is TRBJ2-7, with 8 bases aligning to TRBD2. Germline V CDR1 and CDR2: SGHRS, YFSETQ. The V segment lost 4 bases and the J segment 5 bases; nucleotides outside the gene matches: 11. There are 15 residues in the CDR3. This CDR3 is CASSPLAGPGDEQYF. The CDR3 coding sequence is TGCGCCAGCAGCCCCTTAGCGGGACCAGGGGACGAGCAGTACTTC.

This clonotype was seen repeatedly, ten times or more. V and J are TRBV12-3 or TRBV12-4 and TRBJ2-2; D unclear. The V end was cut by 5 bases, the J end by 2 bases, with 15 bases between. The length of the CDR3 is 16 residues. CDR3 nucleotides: TGTGCCAGCAGTCCACCCTCGGTCCTAAACACCGGGGAGCTGTTTTTT. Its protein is CASSPPSVLNTGELFF.

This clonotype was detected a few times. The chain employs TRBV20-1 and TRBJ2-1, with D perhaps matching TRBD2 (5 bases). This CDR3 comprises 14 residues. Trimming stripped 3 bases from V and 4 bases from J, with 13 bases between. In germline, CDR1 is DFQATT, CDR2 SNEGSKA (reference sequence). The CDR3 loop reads CSARSGSSYNEQFF. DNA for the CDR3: TGCAGTGCTAGGTCGGGGAGTAGTTACAATGAGCAGTTCTTC.

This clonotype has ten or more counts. Here the CDR3 DNA reads TGTGCCAGCAGTCCGGGCCGTAGGGAACACTCAGATACGCAGTATTTT. This sequence encodes CASSPGRREHSDTQYF. The V and J genes are TRBV11-1 and TRBJ2-3; D uncertain. The germline V and J ends were trimmed by 6 bases and 4 bases, with 20 bases remaining between them. CDR3 length equals 16 residues. Germline V gives CDR1 SGHAT, CDR2 FQDESV (reference sequence).

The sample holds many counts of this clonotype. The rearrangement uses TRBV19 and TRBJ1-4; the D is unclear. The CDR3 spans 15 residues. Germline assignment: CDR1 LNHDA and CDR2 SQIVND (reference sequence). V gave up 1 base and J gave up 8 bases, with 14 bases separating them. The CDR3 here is CASSIGPGVGEKLFF. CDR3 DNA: TGTGCCAGTAGTATAGGACCAGGCGTAGGGGAAAAACTGTTTTTT.

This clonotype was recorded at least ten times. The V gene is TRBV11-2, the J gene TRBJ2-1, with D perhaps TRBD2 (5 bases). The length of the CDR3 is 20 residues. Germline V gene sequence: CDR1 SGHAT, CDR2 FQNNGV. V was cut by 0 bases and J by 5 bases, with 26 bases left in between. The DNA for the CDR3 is TGTGCCAGCAGCTTAGATTTAGGGAGATTTGGACTGAAACTTAACAATGAGCAGTTCTTC. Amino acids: CASSLDLGRFGLKLNNEQFF.

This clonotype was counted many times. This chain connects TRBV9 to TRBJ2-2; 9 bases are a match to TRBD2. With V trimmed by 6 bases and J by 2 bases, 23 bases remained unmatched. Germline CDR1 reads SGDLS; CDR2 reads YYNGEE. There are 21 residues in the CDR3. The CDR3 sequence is CASILLRTPDRLAVNTGELFF. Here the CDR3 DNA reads TGTGCCAGCATCCTACTCCGGACGCCGGACAGACTAGCGGTAAACACCGGGGAGCTGTTTTTT.

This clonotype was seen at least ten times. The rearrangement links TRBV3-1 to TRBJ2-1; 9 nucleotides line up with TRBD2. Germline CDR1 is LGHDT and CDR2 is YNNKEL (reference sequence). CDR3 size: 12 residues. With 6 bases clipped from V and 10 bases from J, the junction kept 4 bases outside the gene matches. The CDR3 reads CASRETSGEQFF. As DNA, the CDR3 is TGTGCCAGCAGAGAGACTAGCGGAGAGCAGTTCTTC.

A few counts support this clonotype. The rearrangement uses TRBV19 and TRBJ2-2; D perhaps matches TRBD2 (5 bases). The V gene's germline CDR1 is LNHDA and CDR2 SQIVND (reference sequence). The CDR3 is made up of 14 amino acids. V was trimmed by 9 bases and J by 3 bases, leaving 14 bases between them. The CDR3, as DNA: TGTGCCAGCACCCTCCCGGGGTACACCGGGGAGCTGTTTTTT. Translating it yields CASTLPGYTGELFF.

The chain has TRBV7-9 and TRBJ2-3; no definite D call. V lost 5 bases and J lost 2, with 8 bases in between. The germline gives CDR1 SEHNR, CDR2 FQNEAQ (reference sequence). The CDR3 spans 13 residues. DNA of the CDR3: TGTGCCAGCAGCCCGCAAATCACAGATACGCAGTATTTT. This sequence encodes CASSPQITDTQYF.

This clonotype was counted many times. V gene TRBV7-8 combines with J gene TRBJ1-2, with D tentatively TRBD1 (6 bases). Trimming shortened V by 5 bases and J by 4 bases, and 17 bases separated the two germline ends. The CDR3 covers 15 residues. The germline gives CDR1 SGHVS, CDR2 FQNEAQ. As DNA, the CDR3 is TGTGCCAGCAGCCCAAATCAGGGGCCGGGCTATGGCTACACCTTC. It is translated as CASSPNQGPGYGYTF.

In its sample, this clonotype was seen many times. The CDR3 reads CASSFATSGRDEQFF. The CDR3, as DNA: TGTGCCAGCAGTTTTGCCACTAGCGGGAGGGATGAGCAGTTCTTC. The rearrangement joins TRBV12-3 or TRBV12-4 to TRBJ2-1, with 13 positions matching TRBD2. The CDR3 is 15 residues long. V shed 3 bases, J shed 8 bases, and the junction held 4 bases outside the gene matches.

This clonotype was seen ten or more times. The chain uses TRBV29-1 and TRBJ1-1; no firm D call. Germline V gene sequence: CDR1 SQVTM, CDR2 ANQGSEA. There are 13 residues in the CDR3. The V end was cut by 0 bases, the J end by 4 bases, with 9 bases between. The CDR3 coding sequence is TGCAGCGTTGAAGATCGGACGCGCACTGAAGCTTTCTTT. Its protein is CSVEDRTRTEAFF.

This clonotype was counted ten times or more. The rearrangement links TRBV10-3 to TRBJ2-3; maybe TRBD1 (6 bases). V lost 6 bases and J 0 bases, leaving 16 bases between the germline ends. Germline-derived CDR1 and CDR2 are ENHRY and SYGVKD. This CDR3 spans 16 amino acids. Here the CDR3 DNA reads TGTGCCATCAGACAACAGGGAACCTCTAGCACAGATACGCAGTATTTT. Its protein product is CAIRQQGTSSTDTQYF.

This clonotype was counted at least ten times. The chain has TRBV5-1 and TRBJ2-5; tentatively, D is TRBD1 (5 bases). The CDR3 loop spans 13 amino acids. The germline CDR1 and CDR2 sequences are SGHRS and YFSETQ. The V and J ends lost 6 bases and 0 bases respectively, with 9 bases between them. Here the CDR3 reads CASNLGDQETQYF. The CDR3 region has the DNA TGCGCCAGCAATTTAGGGGACCAAGAGACCCAGTACTTC.

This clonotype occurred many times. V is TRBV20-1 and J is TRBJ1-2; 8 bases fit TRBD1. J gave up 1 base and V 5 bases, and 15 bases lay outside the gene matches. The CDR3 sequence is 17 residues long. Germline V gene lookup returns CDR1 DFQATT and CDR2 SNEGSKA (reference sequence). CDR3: CSADAGQGSADNYGYTF. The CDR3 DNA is TGCAGTGCTGACGCCGGACAGGGTAGTGCCGATAACTATGGCTACACCTTC.

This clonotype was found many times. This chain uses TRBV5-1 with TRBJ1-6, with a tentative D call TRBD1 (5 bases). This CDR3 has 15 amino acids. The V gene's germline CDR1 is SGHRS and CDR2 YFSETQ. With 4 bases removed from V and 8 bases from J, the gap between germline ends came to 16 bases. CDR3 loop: CASSHTRRDDSPLHF. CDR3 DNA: TGCGCCAGCAGCCACACCAGGAGGGACGATTCACCCCTCCACTTT. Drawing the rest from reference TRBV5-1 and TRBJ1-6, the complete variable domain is KAGVTQTPRYLIKTRGQQVTLSCSPISGHRSVSWYQQTPGQGLQFLFEYFSETQRNKGNFPGRFSGRQFSNSRSEMNVSTLELGDSALYLCASSHTRRDDSPLHFGNGTRLTVT.